This is a list of T cell receptor beta chains from one sample in a study of vaccination and CD4 T cells after COVID-19. TCRdb re-analysed the PCR reads in MiXCR, keeping a single row per CDR3 protein. The repertoire consists of 13,000 or so distinct CDR3 sequences, with less than 45% occurring once and the leading ten covering less than 9.5%. Their recognized antigens are unknown. Specimen: CD4+ T cells from blood, cultured in vitro, collected after SARS-CoV-2 vaccination. These receptors originate from a human donor who had recovered from COVID-19. Both conserved end residues are part of each CDR3. Each record gives: J gene, clone size, D gene, V gene, CDR3 protein, CDR3 DNA. D genes are given only for firm matches. The listing skips clone size in some rows; elsewhere it reads once, few, many or a size class.

TRBJ2-2 | - | - | TRBV6-2/TRBV6-3 | CASSRVHFAGELFF | TGTGCCAGCAGTCGTGTTCACTTCGCCGGGGAGCTGTTTTTT
TRBJ2-4 | - | TRBD1 | TRBV7-9 | CASSPRQGYIQYF | TGTGCCAGCAGCCCCAGACAGGGATACATTCAGTACTTC
TRBJ1-1 | - | - | TRBV6-1 | CASSVLGMNTEAFF | TGTGCCAGCAGTGTCCTCGGGATGAACACTGAAGCTTTCTTT
TRBJ2-3 | - | TRBD1 | TRBV7-6 | CASSLGGGMQYF | TGTGCCAGCAGCTTAGGAGGGGGCATGCAGTATTTT
TRBJ2-7 | few | - | TRBV19 | CASDSGTHTEQYF | TGTGCCAGCGACTCCGGGACCCACACCGAGCAGTACTTC
TRBJ2-3 | - | TRBD1 | TRBV16 | CASSPQGATDTQYF | TGTGCCAGCAGCCCACAGGGGGCAACAGATACGCAGTATTTT
TRBJ2-2 | - | - | TRBV4-1 | CASSQDLSGSGTGELFF | TGCGCCAGCAGCCAAGATCTGAGTGGGAGCGGCACCGGGGAGCTGTTTTTT
TRBJ1-5 | few | - | TRBV20-1 | CSARVTADQPQHF | TGCAGTGCTAGGGTCACAGCGGATCAGCCCCAGCATTTT
TRBJ1-6 | once | - | TRBV2 | CASRDRISAFDSPLHF | TGTGCCAGCAGGGACAGAATTTCGGCCTTTGATTCACCCCTCCACTTT
TRBJ2-5 | large | TRBD2 | TRBV20-1 | CSARGEFSGRAQTQYF | TGCAGTGCTAGAGGTGAATTTAGCGGGAGGGCCCAGACCCAGTACTTC
TRBJ2-3 | - | - | TRBV4-1 | CASSQEGRQAGDTQYF | TGCGCCAGCAGCCAAGAAGGTAGGCAGGCCGGAGATACGCAGTATTTT
TRBJ2-7 | - | TRBD2 | TRBV10-2 | CASLFSGSPEQYF | TGCGCCAGCCTCTTTAGCGGGAGCCCCGAGCAGTACTTC
TRBJ2-1 | - | - | TRBV24-1 | CATSLQGRNEQFF | TGTGCCACCAGTTTGCAGGGTAGGAATGAGCAGTTCTTC
TRBJ2-2 | few | - | TRBV11-3 | CASSETNTGELFF | TGTGCCAGCAGCGAAACGAACACCGGGGAGCTGTTTTTT
TRBJ1-1 | - | - | TRBV20-1 | CSATQANTEAFF | TGCAGTGCTACACAGGCGAACACTGAAGCTTTCTTT
TRBJ1-5 | few | - | TRBV20-1 | CSARDLQGENQPQHF | TGCAGTGCTAGAGATTTACAGGGCGAGAATCAGCCCCAGCATTTT
TRBJ1-4 | few | - | TRBV19 | CASCSEATDEKLFF | TGTGCCAGTTGTTCCGAAGCAACGGATGAAAAACTGTTTTTT
TRBJ2-2 | - | TRBD2 | TRBV7-9 | CASSPGLAGSGELFF | TGTGCCAGCAGCCCAGGACTAGCGGGCAGCGGGGAGCTGTTTTTT
TRBJ2-2 | - | - | TRBV7-6 | CASSLFGGLNTGELFF | TGTGCCAGCAGCTTATTCGGCGGGCTGAACACCGGGGAGCTGTTTTTT
TRBJ2-7 | once | - | TRBV4-2 | CASSQGLGESYEQYF | TGTGCCAGCAGCCAAGGTCTTGGCGAATCCTACGAGCAGTACTTC
TRBJ1-2 | - | TRBD1 | TRBV27 | CASSLRTGAFYGYTF | TGTGCCAGCAGTTTGAGGACAGGAGCTTTCTATGGCTACACCTTC
TRBJ2-7 | once | - | TRBV6-5 | CASGYASSYGQYF | TGTGCCAGCGGTTACGCCTCTAGCTATGGGCAGTACTTC
TRBJ1-1 | - | TRBD1 | TRBV18 | CASSPGGDSEAFF | TGTGCCAGCTCACCGGGGGGGGACAGTGAAGCTTTCTTT
TRBJ2-7 | - | - | TRBV27 | CASSGWRGQYEQYF | TGTGCCAGCAGTGGGTGGCGAGGGCAATACGAGCAGTACTTC
TRBJ2-7 | medium-sized | - | TRBV18 | CASSQAGTYEQYF | TGTGCCAGCTCACAGGCGGGAACCTACGAGCAGTACTTC
TRBJ2-2 | medium-sized | - | TRBV7-6 | CASLPAAAGGTGELFF | TGTGCCAGCCTGCCGGCAGCCGCCGGCGGCACCGGGGAGCTGTTTTTT
TRBJ2-1 | - | - | TRBV5-4 | CASSLVVASNEQFF | TGTGCCAGCAGCTTGGTGGTAGCGAGCAATGAGCAGTTCTTC
TRBJ2-2 | few | TRBD2 | TRBV19 | CASGGLAVANTGELFF | TGTGCCAGTGGCGGACTAGCGGTCGCGAACACCGGGGAGCTGTTTTTT